This entry features one T cell receptor beta chain sequence. Its antigen is not identified. Profiling relied on immunoSEQ multiplex PCR, and the TCRdb table lists in-frame clones only, not all of them. This table has tens of thousands of clones, about 86% appearing once. This sample was taken from a study of OX40 agonist ivuxolimab in advanced cancers. As for the study in general: The patients got ivuxolimab, which is an agonistic anti-OX40 (CD134) antibody. At doses from 0.01 to 10 mg/kg, patients were given intravenous ivuxolimab every 2 weeks. Dose-escalation patients' cancers were hepatocellular carcinoma, melanoma, renal cell or head and neck cancer.

The study, taken as a whole, reports: Average numbers of expanded clones were greater in CD8+ T cells than in CD4+.

This receptor was taken from an adult with an advanced solid tumor such as melanoma, head and neck, liver or kidney cancer. This specimen was CD4+ or CD8+ T cells sorted from blood, taken in a trial of the OX40 agonist ivuxolimab.

CDR3 in amino acids: CASSSQLAASYEQYF. DNA of the CDR3: TGTGCCAGCAGCTCCCAACTAGCGGCGAGCTACGAGCAGTACTTC. V and J are TRBV7-2 and TRBJ2-7, with 8 bases that match TRBD2. Trimming cost V 4 bases and J 3 bases; bases outside gene matches: 8. The CDR3 has 15 residues. The germline CDR1 and CDR2 sequences are SGHTA and FQGNSA.